This TCR beta chain was recorded in a study of cytomegalovirus exposure and HLA in healthy donors. Notes on the study in general: There was a cluster of highly shared sequence variants that was likely a sequencing artifact. The study listed 150 to 200 cytomegalovirus-associated TCR beta chains.

PCR involved 60 Vbeta and 13 Jbeta primers. Method: immunoSEQ multiplex PCR; TCRdb's copy keeps in-frame clones and lacks some. The sample shows about 120,000 clones, 70% to 85% of them seen only once. The CDR3 extends over 15 amino acids. V lost 1 base, J lost 1 base, and 1 base stayed unmatched. CDR1 SEHNR and CDR2 FQNEAQ come from the germline V gene (reference sequence). This clone showed up just once. What it binds is unknown. There were likely unrecorded immune exposures, though donors were nominally healthy when sampled. The V gene is TRBV7-9, the J gene TRBJ2-3; 8 positions agree with TRBD1. The source of this sequence is a man aged 18 to 29 in good health and CMV-seropositive. The sequenced sample consisted of PBMCs. This chain's CDR3 is CASSLGRGRTDTQYF. CDR3 bases: TGTGCCAGCAGCTTAGGCAGGGGGCGCACAGATACGCAGTATTTT.